This TCR beta chain was found in a study of blood T cell dynamics during melanoma immunotherapy (TCRdb year 2020). For the wider study: Patients with metastatic melanoma were treated with first-line pembrolizumab or nivolumab plus ipilimumab as standard of care in the United Kingdom. To find early correlates of response, the study profiled the peripheral T cell receptor repertoires of patients with metastatic melanoma both before and after one cycle of checkpoint inhibitor therapy. Consecutive patients formed a training cohort, and a further independent group of patients from the same centre was pooled into an external validation set.

In light of the paper, this sample's time point label describes: pre-treatment baseline. Blood was sampled before treatment (T0) and at week 3 (W3), after the first cycle of checkpoint blockade. Except for a couple of patients with rapid clinical progression, response was assessed 12 weeks after the first infusion by RECIST 1.1; disease control meant complete response, partial response or stable disease. Patients were excluded for prior systemic cancer treatment, concomitant immunosuppressant therapy or synchronous other active malignancies. Both bulk PBMC and plasma cell-free DNA were sequenced for TCR beta so that circulating cells and T cell turnover could be tracked. PBMC were isolated from blood with Lymphoprep and SepMate tubes, followed by red cell lysis. QIAamp DNA Blood Mini kits were used to extract DNA from PBMC and from sorted T cell subsets. What the study reported, not specific to this receptor: The relatively small sample size was acknowledged as something that could potentially limit how far the results can be generalized. Unlike progressors, patients who went on to achieve disease control showed a bifurcated reorganization of the PBMC repertoire at W3, with either increased clonality or increased diversity. Whether the T cell clones behind the repertoire changes were melanoma-specific or instead reflected general immune activation was something the study could not determine.

Taken from the germline V gene, the CDR1 and CDR2 loops are SGHVS and FQNEAQ. CDR3 length: 13 amino acids, cysteine to phenylalanine. Only CDR3 DNA is held: 39 bases, read in frame from base 1. The junction shows trimming of 3 bases on V and 2 bases on J, and the gene matches do not reach 1 base of it. Every bulk PBMC sample was loaded with the same fixed amount of about 370 ng of DNA. TCR beta CDR3 sequences were amplified from genomic DNA using the immunoSEQ TCRb Assay kit according to manufacturer instructions. The KAPA Library Quantification Kit for Illumina platforms was used to quantify the pooled libraries by qPCR. Pooled libraries were clustered at about 0.55-1.1 pM and sequenced on an Illumina NextSeq 500. The authors' pipeline ran thus. TCR data were analyzed using immunoSEQ ANALYZER and the R LymphoSeq package. A rearrangement efficiency score was calculated as productive divided by the sum of productive and non-productive CDR3 sequences. Clonality was measured with the Gini coefficient and diversity with the Renyi index at alpha=1, compared pairwise between timepoints within each patient. In LymphoSeq, clonal relatedness was computed using an edit distance of 3, and repertoire similarity was computed using the Bhattacharyya coefficient. Linear discriminant analysis on week-3 changes in clonality and diversity was built with the R MASS and caret packages to classify response. Drawn from immuneACCESS, this table holds only the in-frame rearrangements with V and J called that TCRdb kept. Clones are partly lost; checked studies trace under half to an unresolved V gene and leave the rest unexplained. Clone size and V and J calls were adopted from that table, with D and trimming inferred from the DNA. The sample table records about 10,000 clones; roughly nine tenths of these occur just once. The biggest ten clones account for more than 8.5% of the sample.

This clone was recorded only once. Its antigen is currently not known. No clone much larger than this one lies a single base away; base qualities are absent. This TCR was sampled from a human donor with melanoma. The source material was blood, sampled from a patient treated with checkpoint blockade. The chain employs TRBV7-8 and TRBJ2-7, with 7 central nucleotides matching TRBD1. The DNA is as follows: TGTGCCAGCAGCTTTGGGACAGCCTACGAGCAGTACTTC. This encodes CASSFGTAYEQYF. Full variable domain (CDR3 extended with the reference TRBV7-8 and TRBJ2-7 proteins): GAGVSQSPRYKVAKRGQDVALRCDPISGHVSLFWYQQALGQGPEFLTYFQNEAQLDKSGLPSDRFFAERPEGSVSTLKIQRTQQEDSAVYLCASSFGTAYEQYFGPGTRLTVT.